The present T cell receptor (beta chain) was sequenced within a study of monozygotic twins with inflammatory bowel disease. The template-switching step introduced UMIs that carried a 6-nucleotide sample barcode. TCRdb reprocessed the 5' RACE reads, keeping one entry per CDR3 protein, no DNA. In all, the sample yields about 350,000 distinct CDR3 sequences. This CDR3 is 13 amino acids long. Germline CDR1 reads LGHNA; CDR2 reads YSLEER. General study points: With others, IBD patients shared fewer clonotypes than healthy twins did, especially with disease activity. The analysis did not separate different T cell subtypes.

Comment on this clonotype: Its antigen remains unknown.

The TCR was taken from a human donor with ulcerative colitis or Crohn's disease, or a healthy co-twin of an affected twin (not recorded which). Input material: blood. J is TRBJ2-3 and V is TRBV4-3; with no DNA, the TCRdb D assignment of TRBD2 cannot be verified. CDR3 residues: CASSHDKGSSRYF.